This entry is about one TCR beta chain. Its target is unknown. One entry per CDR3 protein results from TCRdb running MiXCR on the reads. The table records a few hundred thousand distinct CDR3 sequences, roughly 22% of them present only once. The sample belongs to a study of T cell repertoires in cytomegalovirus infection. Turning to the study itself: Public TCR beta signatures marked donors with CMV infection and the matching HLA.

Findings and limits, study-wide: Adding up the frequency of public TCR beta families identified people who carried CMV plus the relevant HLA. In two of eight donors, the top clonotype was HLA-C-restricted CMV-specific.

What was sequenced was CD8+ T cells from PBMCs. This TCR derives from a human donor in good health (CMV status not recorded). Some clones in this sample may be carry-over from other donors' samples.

CDR3 sequence (DNA): TGTGCCAGCAGCCCTGAAATGGCCTCCTGGAATGAGCAGTTCTTC. It codes for CASSPEMASWNEQFF. The chain is built from TRBV3-1 and TRBJ2-1; D is ambiguous. Deletions cut 4 bases from V and 7 bases from J, with 17 bases between. This CDR3 region has 15 residues. The V gene's germline CDR1 is LGHDT and CDR2 YNNKEL (reference sequence).